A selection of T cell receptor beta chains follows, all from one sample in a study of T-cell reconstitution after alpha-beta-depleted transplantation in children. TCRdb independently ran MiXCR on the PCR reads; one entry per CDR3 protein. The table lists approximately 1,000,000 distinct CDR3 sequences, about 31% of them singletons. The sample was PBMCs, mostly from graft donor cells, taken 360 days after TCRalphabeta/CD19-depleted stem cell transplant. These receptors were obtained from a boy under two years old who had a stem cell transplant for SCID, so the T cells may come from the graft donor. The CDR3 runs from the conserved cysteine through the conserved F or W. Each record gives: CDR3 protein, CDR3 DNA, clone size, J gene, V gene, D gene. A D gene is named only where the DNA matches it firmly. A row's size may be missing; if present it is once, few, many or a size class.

CDR3: CSASKLGGRGPADTQYF; DNA: TGCAGTGCTAGTAAGCTCGGGGGGCGCGGGCCAGCAGATACGCAGTATTTT; size: few; J: TRBJ2-3; V: TRBV20-1; D: .
CDR3: CASSSDRISNQPQHF; DNA: TGTGCCAGCAGCTCAGACAGAATTAGCAATCAGCCCCAGCATTTT; size: .; J: TRBJ1-5; V: TRBV7-2; D: .
CDR3: CASTPGQHTDTQYF; DNA: TGCGCCAGCACCCCGGGACAGCATACAGATACGCAGTATTTT; size: few; J: TRBJ2-3; V: TRBV5-1; D: TRBD1
CDR3: CASSPSRLAPNTEAFF; DNA: TGTGCCAGCAGCCCCTCTCGACTGGCCCCGAACACTGAAGCTTTCTTT; size: .; J: TRBJ1-1; V: TRBV7-9; D: .
CDR3: CASSWGQGAKNIQYF; DNA: TGCGCCAGCAGCTGGGGACAGGGAGCCAAAAACATTCAGTACTTC; size: few; J: TRBJ2-4; V: TRBV5-1; D: TRBD1
CDR3: CASKRTGGIGELFF; DNA: TGTGCCAGCAAGAGGACAGGGGGAATCGGGGAGCTGTTTTTT; size: .; J: TRBJ2-2; V: TRBV27; D: TRBD1
CDR3: CASSQVWGASIADTQYF; DNA: TGCGCCAGCAGCCAAGTCTGGGGGGCCTCCATCGCAGATACGCAGTATTTT; size: .; J: TRBJ2-3; V: TRBV4-3; D: .
CDR3: CASSFWPTGTGGLYEQYF; DNA: TGTGCCAGCAGCTTTTGGCCTACCGGGACAGGGGGCTTGTACGAGCAGTACTTC; size: .; J: TRBJ2-7; V: TRBV11-1; D: TRBD1
CDR3: CASSLDRYSSKRNTDTQYF; DNA: TGCGCCAGCAGCTTGGATAGGTATAGTTCCAAGCGCAACACAGATACGCAGTATTTT; size: .; J: TRBJ2-3; V: TRBV5-1; D: .
CDR3: CASSYARAEGAFF; DNA: TGTGCCAGCAGTTACGCCAGGGCCGAAGGAGCTTTCTTT; size: .; J: TRBJ1-1; V: TRBV6-6; D: .
CDR3: CASTINVGTAKNIQYF; DNA: TGCGCCAGCACCATTAACGTAGGGACGGCCAAAAACATTCAGTACTTC; size: .; J: TRBJ2-4; V: TRBV4-1; D: .
CDR3: CASSLTRRETQYF; DNA: TGTGCCAGCAGTTTAACCCGGAGGGAGACCCAGTACTTC; size: many; J: TRBJ2-5; V: TRBV7-3; D: .
CDR3: CASSLGGQVEAFF; DNA: TGTGCCAGCAGCCTAGGCGGACAGGTCGAAGCTTTCTTT; size: .; J: TRBJ1-1; V: TRBV5-5; D: TRBD1
CDR3: CASSFEWQDVNTEAFF; DNA: TGCGCCAGCAGCTTCGAGTGGCAGGATGTGAACACTGAAGCTTTCTTT; size: few; J: TRBJ1-1; V: TRBV5-1; D: .
CDR3: CSARDESPQYF; DNA: TGCAGTGCTAGAGATGAGTCTCCGCAGTATTTT; size: .; J: TRBJ2-3; V: TRBV20-1; D: .
CDR3: CASTSGSTEGAFF; DNA: TGCGCCAGCACCTCAGGGTCGACCGAGGGAGCTTTCTTT; size: .; J: TRBJ1-1; V: TRBV5-1; D: .
CDR3: CASSPGEDVDWAWETQYF; DNA: TGTGCCAGCAGCCCTGGGGAGGACGTAGACTGGGCGTGGGAGACCCAGTACTTC; size: .; J: TRBJ2-5; V: TRBV6-2/TRBV6-3; D: .
CDR3: CASSPVGLAVQETQYF; DNA: TGCGCCAGCAGCCCCGTGGGACTAGCGGTACAAGAGACCCAGTACTTC; size: many; J: TRBJ2-5; V: TRBV5-1; D: TRBD2
CDR3: CASSLSLGAVYEQYF; DNA: TGTGCCAGCAGTTTATCATTGGGGGCAGTCTACGAGCAGTACTTC; size: .; J: TRBJ2-7; V: TRBV27; D: .
CDR3: CASSLRGNPSTYEQYF; DNA: TGTGCCAGCAGCTTACGAGGCAATCCGAGCACCTACGAGCAGTACTTC; size: few; J: TRBJ2-7; V: TRBV7-8; D: .
CDR3: CASSLRQIAQAFF; DNA: TGTGCCAGCAGTCTCCGACAGATCGCCCAAGCTTTCTTT; size: .; J: TRBJ1-1; V: TRBV12-3/TRBV12-4; D: .
CDR3: CASSLTSGGAGELFF; DNA: TGTGCCAGCAGCTTAACTAGCGGGGGGGCCGGGGAGCTGTTTTTT; size: many; J: TRBJ2-2; V: TRBV7-8; D: TRBD2
CDR3: CASRHDSTDTQYF; DNA: TGTGCCAGCAGACACGACAGCACAGATACGCAGTATTTT; size: .; J: TRBJ2-3; V: TRBV6-2/TRBV6-3; D: .
CDR3: CASSAAPGRGYEQYF; DNA: TGTGCCAGCAGCGCTGCCCCTGGCAGGGGCTACGAGCAGTACTTC; size: few; J: TRBJ2-7; V: TRBV6-1; D: .
CDR3: CATSNLQGFVGATDTQYF; DNA: TGTGCCACCAGCAATTTACAGGGGTTCGTTGGGGCCACAGATACGCAGTATTTT; size: .; J: TRBJ2-3; V: TRBV15; D: TRBD1
CDR3: CASSVRAGASQETQYF; DNA: TGTGCCAGCAGCGTTAGAGCGGGGGCTTCCCAAGAGACCCAGTACTTC; size: .; J: TRBJ2-5; V: TRBV9; D: TRBD2
CDR3: CSATETGYNYEQYF; DNA: TGCAGTGCCACGGAGACAGGTTACAACTACGAGCAGTACTTC; size: few; J: TRBJ2-7; V: TRBV20-1; D: .
CDR3: CASKRDLLNTEAFF; DNA: TGTGCCAGCAAACGGGACCTCCTGAACACTGAAGCTTTCTTT; size: .; J: TRBJ1-1; V: TRBV12-3/TRBV12-4; D: .
CDR3: CASSLDRGKKTQYF; DNA: TGTGCCAGCAGTTTAGACAGGGGCAAAAAGACCCAGTACTTC; size: .; J: TRBJ2-5; V: TRBV6-5; D: TRBD1
CDR3: CASSPQGRITEAFF; DNA: TGTGCCAGCAGCCCACAGGGCAGGATCACTGAAGCTTTCTTT; size: few; J: TRBJ1-1; V: TRBV7-3; D: .
CDR3: CASSGTGVSSYEQYF; DNA: TGTGCCAGCAGTGGGACAGGCGTAAGTTCCTACGAGCAGTACTTC; size: .; J: TRBJ2-7; V: TRBV28; D: TRBD1
CDR3: CASSKLKGPLIDTQYF; DNA: TGTGCCAGCAGCAAACTCAAGGGGCCCCTTATAGATACGCAGTATTTT; size: .; J: TRBJ2-3; V: TRBV7-9; D: .
CDR3: CASSPGVGRKYEQYF; DNA: TGTGCCAGCAGCCCCGGGGTGGGACGGAAATACGAGCAGTACTTC; size: few; J: TRBJ2-7; V: TRBV7-3; D: .
CDR3: CASRDSYGYTF; DNA: TGTGCCAGCCGGGACAGCTATGGCTACACCTTC; size: .; J: TRBJ1-2; V: TRBV2; D: TRBD1
CDR3: CASSQGRETSYEQYF; DNA: TGTGCCAGCAGCCAAGGCAGGGAGACATCCTACGAGCAGTACTTC; size: .; J: TRBJ2-7; V: TRBV3-1; D: .
CDR3: CASSPKTGGHEQFF; DNA: TGTGCCAGCTCACCTAAGACCGGAGGCCATGAGCAGTTCTTC; size: .; J: TRBJ2-1; V: TRBV18; D: .
CDR3: CASSLTSGGAAYEQYF; DNA: TGTGCCAGCAGTTTGACTAGCGGGGGGGCCGCCTACGAGCAGTACTTC; size: .; J: TRBJ2-7; V: TRBV6-5; D: TRBD2